The 3 T cell receptor beta chains below were found in one sample sequenced in a study of CD8+ T cells in alopecia areata. Treatment of the sample: oral pan-JAK inhibitor, 5-10 mg twice daily. RNA extraction and reverse transcription yielded cDNA as sequencing template. Profiling relied on immunoSEQ multiplex PCR, and the TCRdb table lists in-frame clones only, not all of them. Of approximately 130,000 clones in the sample, over 60% were seen once. Sequenced here: CD4+ T cells sorted from blood, sampled at week 4, from a patient treated with tofacitinib. All receptors come from a human donor with alopecia areata.

The chain carries TRBV1 and TRBJ1-5; TRBD1, the table's D call, was not compared with the DNA. TRBV1 is a recognized pseudogene. This CDR3 region has 17 residues. The CDR3 coding sequence is TGCACCAGCAGCCCGTCACCGGGACAAAAGTCCAATCAGCCCCAGCATTTT. The encoded protein is CTSSPSPGQKSNQPQHF.

The chain carries TRBV10-3 and TRBJ2-3; D is possibly TRBD2 (7 bases). CDR3 size: 15 residues. In germline, CDR1 is ENHRY, CDR2 SYGVKD. Trimming removed 5 bases at V and 1 base at J, with 13 bases between. The CDR3 loop reads CAISNGGRGTDTQYF. CDR3 sequence (DNA): TGTGCCATCAGTAACGGGGGGCGGGGCACAGATACGCAGTATTTT.

V usage is TRBV7-2 and J usage is TRBJ1-6, with 8 positions matching TRBD1. The V gene's germline CDR1 is SGHTA and CDR2 FQGNSA. The CDR3 runs to 15 residues. V dropped 4 bases and J dropped 10; count of bases not matched to a gene: 9. CDR3 DNA sequence: TGTGCCAGCAGCTCCCGGGGACAGGCTAGATCACCCCTCCACTTT. This translates into CASSSRGQARSPLHF.